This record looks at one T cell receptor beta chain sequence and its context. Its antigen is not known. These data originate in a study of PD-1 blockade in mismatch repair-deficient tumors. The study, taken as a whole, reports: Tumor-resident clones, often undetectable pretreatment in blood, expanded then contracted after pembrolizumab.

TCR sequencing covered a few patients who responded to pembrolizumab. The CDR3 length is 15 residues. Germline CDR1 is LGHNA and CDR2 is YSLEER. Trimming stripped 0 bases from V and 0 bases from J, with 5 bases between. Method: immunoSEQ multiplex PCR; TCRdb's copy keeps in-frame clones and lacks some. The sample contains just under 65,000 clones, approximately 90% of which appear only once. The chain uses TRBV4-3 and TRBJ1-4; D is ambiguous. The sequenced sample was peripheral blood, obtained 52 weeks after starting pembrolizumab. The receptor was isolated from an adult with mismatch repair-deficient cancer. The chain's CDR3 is CASSQERATNEKLFF. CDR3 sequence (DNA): TGCGCCAGCAGCCAAGAACGTGCAACTAATGAAAAACTGTTTTTT.